The rows below give T cell receptor beta chains drawn from one sample of a study of T cells in Graves' hyperthyroidism and ophthalmopathy. TCRdb processed the multiplex PCR reads anew with MiXCR; each CDR3 protein has one entry. Counted here are some 500,000 distinct CDR3 sequences, about 16% occurring once; the ten biggest clones make up 29%. The sample was blood. The origin of the receptors is a woman aged 25-40 years with Graves' ophthalmopathy. Both conserved end residues are part of each CDR3. A D gene is named only where the DNA matches it firmly. Rows may omit the clone size; those that give it use once, few, many or a size class.

d_call: TRBD1; cdr3_length: 17; j_call: TRBJ1-2; clone_size: NA; v_call: TRBV19; cdr3_aa: CASSAGTGDRGNYGYTF; cdr3_nt: TGTGCCAGTAGTGCCGGGACAGGGGATAGGGGTAACTATGGCTACACCTTC
d_call: NA; cdr3_length: 12; j_call: TRBJ2-3; clone_size: many; v_call: TRBV20-1; cdr3_aa: CSAVGNTDTQYF; cdr3_nt: TGCAGTGCGGTGGGAAACACAGATACGCAGTATTTT
d_call: NA; cdr3_length: 13; j_call: TRBJ2-3; clone_size: NA; v_call: TRBV5-1; cdr3_aa: CASSFEVTDTQYF; cdr3_nt: TGCGCCAGCAGCTTTGAGGTCACAGATACGCAGTATTTT
d_call: TRBD2; cdr3_length: 17; j_call: TRBJ2-2; clone_size: NA; v_call: TRBV2; cdr3_aa: CASSEAGGGRNTGELLF; cdr3_nt: TGTGCCAGCAGTGAAGCGGGCGGCGGGAGGAACACCGGGGAGCTGCTTTTT
d_call: TRBD2; cdr3_length: 14; j_call: TRBJ2-7; clone_size: few; v_call: TRBV20-1; cdr3_aa: CSARVVAGGYEQYF; cdr3_nt: TGCAGTGCTAGGGTGGTAGCGGGGGGGTACGAGCAGTACTTC
d_call: NA; cdr3_length: 15; j_call: TRBJ2-3; clone_size: many; v_call: TRBV20-1; cdr3_aa: CSARGGYRDPDTQYF; cdr3_nt: TGCAGTGCTAGAGGCGGCTATCGAGACCCCGATACGCAGTATTTT
d_call: NA; cdr3_length: 14; j_call: TRBJ2-7; clone_size: NA; v_call: TRBV27; cdr3_aa: CASNPRGRAYEQYF; cdr3_nt: TGTGCCAGCAACCCGAGGGGCAGAGCCTACGAGCAGTACTTC
d_call: NA; cdr3_length: 15; j_call: TRBJ1-2; clone_size: many; v_call: TRBV11-2; cdr3_aa: CASSLAFRGSGGYTF; cdr3_nt: TGTGCCAGCAGCTTAGCTTTTCGGGGGTCAGGAGGCTACACCTTC
d_call: NA; cdr3_length: 14; j_call: TRBJ2-3; clone_size: NA; v_call: TRBV7-9; cdr3_aa: CASSTRGPTDTQYF; cdr3_nt: TGTGCCAGCAGCACTAGAGGTCCCACAGATACGCAGTATTTT
d_call: NA; cdr3_length: 16; j_call: TRBJ2-2; clone_size: many; v_call: TRBV12-3/TRBV12-4; cdr3_aa: CASRQGRGENTGELFF; cdr3_nt: TGTGCCAGCAGACAGGGAAGAGGAGAAAACACCGGGGAGCTGTTTTTT
d_call: NA; cdr3_length: 12; j_call: TRBJ1-3; clone_size: NA; v_call: TRBV6-1; cdr3_aa: CASSALPGQLNF; cdr3_nt: TGTGCCAGCAGTGCCCTCCCGGGACAACTGAATTTT
d_call: NA; cdr3_length: 13; j_call: TRBJ1-1; clone_size: many; v_call: TRBV30; cdr3_aa: CAWKDRWNTEAFF; cdr3_nt: TGTGCCTGGAAGGACAGATGGAACACTGAAGCTTTCTTT
d_call: NA; cdr3_length: 14; j_call: TRBJ2-7; clone_size: many; v_call: TRBV18; cdr3_aa: CASSPQQGRDEQYF; cdr3_nt: TGTGCCAGCTCACCACAGCAGGGAAGAGACGAGCAGTACTTC
d_call: NA; cdr3_length: 13; j_call: TRBJ1-1; clone_size: many; v_call: TRBV18; cdr3_aa: CASSAGQMDEAFF; cdr3_nt: TGTGCCAGCTCAGCCGGACAGATGGATGAAGCTTTCTTT
d_call: NA; cdr3_length: 14; j_call: TRBJ2-7; clone_size: NA; v_call: TRBV4-2; cdr3_aa: CASSQDRGGYEQYF; cdr3_nt: TGTGCCAGCAGCCAAGATCGAGGAGGCTACGAGCAGTACTTC
d_call: NA; cdr3_length: 12; j_call: TRBJ2-5; clone_size: many; v_call: TRBV20-1; cdr3_aa: CSAYDPSGTQYF; cdr3_nt: TGCAGTGCTTATGACCCGAGTGGGACCCAGTACTTC
d_call: NA; cdr3_length: 12; j_call: TRBJ1-1; clone_size: NA; v_call: TRBV20-1; cdr3_aa: CSAREWSTEAFF; cdr3_nt: TGCAGTGCTAGAGAGTGGAGCACTGAAGCTTTCTTT
d_call: NA; cdr3_length: 15; j_call: TRBJ2-6; clone_size: many; v_call: TRBV28; cdr3_aa: CASGQFPSGANVLTF; cdr3_nt: TGTGCCAGCGGCCAGTTTCCCTCTGGGGCCAACGTCCTGACTTTC
d_call: TRBD2; cdr3_length: 15; j_call: TRBJ2-3; clone_size: NA; v_call: TRBV19; cdr3_aa: CASQGLAISTDTQYF; cdr3_nt: TGTGCCAGTCAGGGACTAGCGATTAGCACAGATACGCAGTATTTT
d_call: TRBD1; cdr3_length: 15; j_call: TRBJ2-1; clone_size: few; v_call: TRBV13; cdr3_aa: CASSFDRGLLNEQFF; cdr3_nt: TGTGCCAGCAGCTTCGACAGGGGGCTACTGAATGAGCAGTTCTTC
d_call: NA; cdr3_length: 13; j_call: TRBJ1-1; clone_size: NA; v_call: TRBV2; cdr3_aa: CASSEGPYTEAFF; cdr3_nt: TGTGCCAGCAGTGAAGGGCCGTACACTGAAGCTTTCTTT
d_call: TRBD2; cdr3_length: 13; j_call: TRBJ2-5; clone_size: NA; v_call: TRBV20-1; cdr3_aa: CSVGGSPQETQYF; cdr3_nt: TGCAGTGTGGGCGGGAGTCCCCAAGAGACCCAGTACTTC
d_call: NA; cdr3_length: 17; j_call: TRBJ2-6; clone_size: NA; v_call: TRBV5-6; cdr3_aa: CASSSRDPSSGANVLTF; cdr3_nt: TGTGCCAGCAGCTCCCGGGACCCATCCTCTGGGGCCAACGTCCTGACTTTC
d_call: NA; cdr3_length: 16; j_call: TRBJ2-1; clone_size: NA; v_call: TRBV6-5; cdr3_aa: CASSYSELVSYNEQFF; cdr3_nt: TGTGCCAGCAGTTACTCGGAGTTAGTGTCCTACAATGAGCAGTTCTTC
d_call: NA; cdr3_length: 16; j_call: TRBJ2-1; clone_size: NA; v_call: TRBV29-1; cdr3_aa: CSVEDPGASSYNEQFF; cdr3_nt: TGCAGCGTTGAAGATCCGGGGGCATCGTCCTACAATGAGCAGTTCTTC
d_call: TRBD2; cdr3_length: 16; j_call: TRBJ2-1; clone_size: many; v_call: TRBV5-5; cdr3_aa: CASSSLAGVSANEQFF; cdr3_nt: TGTGCCAGCAGCTCTTTAGCGGGAGTAAGCGCAAATGAGCAGTTCTTC
d_call: NA; cdr3_length: 16; j_call: TRBJ2-7; clone_size: NA; v_call: TRBV27; cdr3_aa: CASSSLYEQRTYEQYF; cdr3_nt: TGTGCCAGCAGTTCCCTTTACGAACAGAGAACCTACGAGCAGTACTTC
d_call: TRBD2; cdr3_length: 15; j_call: TRBJ2-2; clone_size: few; v_call: TRBV27; cdr3_aa: CASRLAGENTGELFF; cdr3_nt: TGTGCCAGCAGACTAGCGGGAGAAAACACCGGGGAGCTGTTTTTT
d_call: NA; cdr3_length: 13; j_call: TRBJ2-2; clone_size: many; v_call: TRBV28; cdr3_aa: CVSRTTNTGELFF; cdr3_nt: TGTGTCAGCAGGACCACCAACACCGGGGAGCTGTTTTTT
d_call: TRBD1; cdr3_length: 15; j_call: TRBJ2-2; clone_size: NA; v_call: TRBV7-3; cdr3_aa: CASSSGTGGSGELFF; cdr3_nt: TGTGCCAGCAGCTCCGGGACAGGGGGCTCCGGGGAGCTGTTTTTT
d_call: NA; cdr3_length: 13; j_call: TRBJ2-7; clone_size: NA; v_call: TRBV7-2; cdr3_aa: CASSWTNTYEQYF; cdr3_nt: TGTGCCAGCAGCTGGACCAACACCTACGAGCAGTACTTC
d_call: TRBD1; cdr3_length: 15; j_call: TRBJ2-7; clone_size: NA; v_call: TRBV20-1; cdr3_aa: CSARKDGTGFPQQYF; cdr3_nt: TGCAGTGCTAGAAAAGACGGGACAGGGTTTCCCCAGCAGTACTTC
d_call: NA; cdr3_length: 16; j_call: TRBJ2-1; clone_size: many; v_call: TRBV20-1; cdr3_aa: CSARDGSRGTYNEQFF; cdr3_nt: TGCAGTGCTAGAGATGGATCCAGGGGAACCTACAATGAGCAGTTCTTC
d_call: NA; cdr3_length: 14; j_call: TRBJ2-1; clone_size: NA; v_call: TRBV6-1; cdr3_aa: CASRVEVQYNEQFF; cdr3_nt: TGTGCCAGCAGGGTCGAGGTCCAATACAATGAGCAGTTCTTC
d_call: TRBD1; cdr3_length: 15; j_call: TRBJ2-1; clone_size: many; v_call: TRBV7-3; cdr3_aa: CASRDPGQGFGEQFF; cdr3_nt: TGTGCCAGCAGAGATCCGGGACAGGGTTTTGGTGAGCAGTTCTTC
d_call: NA; cdr3_length: 15; j_call: TRBJ2-3; clone_size: NA; v_call: TRBV27; cdr3_aa: CASSQRAHPTDTQYF; cdr3_nt: TGTGCCAGCTCCCAAAGGGCCCACCCCACAGATACGCAGTATTTT
d_call: TRBD1; cdr3_length: 15; j_call: TRBJ2-7; clone_size: few; v_call: TRBV6-1; cdr3_aa: CASSEVQGVSYEQYF; cdr3_nt: TGTGCCAGCAGTGAGGTACAGGGGGTCTCCTACGAGCAGTACTTC
d_call: NA; cdr3_length: 15; j_call: TRBJ2-1; clone_size: many; v_call: TRBV7-2; cdr3_aa: CASSLLAGPYNEQFF; cdr3_nt: TGTGCCAGCAGCTTATTGGCAGGGCCCTACAATGAGCAGTTCTTC
d_call: NA; cdr3_length: 13; j_call: TRBJ2-7; clone_size: many; v_call: TRBV20-1; cdr3_aa: CSASYSDYYEQYF; cdr3_nt: TGCAGTGCTAGTTATTCTGATTACTACGAGCAGTACTTC
d_call: NA; cdr3_length: 15; j_call: TRBJ2-3; clone_size: many; v_call: TRBV5-1; cdr3_aa: CASSLSLASTDTQYF; cdr3_nt: TGCGCCAGCAGCTTGTCCCTGGCTAGCACAGATACGCAGTATTTT
d_call: NA; cdr3_length: 15; j_call: TRBJ2-1; clone_size: NA; v_call: TRBV4-3; cdr3_aa: CASSASKGGGNEQFF; cdr3_nt: TGCGCCAGCAGCGCAAGCAAAGGGGGGGGTAATGAGCAGTTCTTC
d_call: TRBD1; cdr3_length: 15; j_call: TRBJ2-1; clone_size: many; v_call: TRBV2; cdr3_aa: CASGRLGQTYNEQFF; cdr3_nt: TGTGCCAGCGGCCGACTGGGACAGACCTACAATGAGCAGTTCTTC
d_call: NA; cdr3_length: 16; j_call: TRBJ2-7; clone_size: few; v_call: TRBV7-2; cdr3_aa: CASSLGGAGVPYEQYF; cdr3_nt: TGTGCCAGCAGCTTAGGCGGGGCAGGGGTCCCCTACGAGCAGTACTTC
d_call: NA; cdr3_length: 15; j_call: TRBJ2-6; clone_size: many; v_call: TRBV7-6; cdr3_aa: CASSKQSSGANVLTF; cdr3_nt: TGTGCCAGCAGCAAACAAAGCTCTGGGGCCAACGTCCTGACTTTC
d_call: NA; cdr3_length: 15; j_call: TRBJ2-5; clone_size: many; v_call: TRBV9; cdr3_aa: CASSVVAGIQETQYF; cdr3_nt: TGTGCCAGCAGCGTAGTCGCGGGGATACAAGAGACCCAGTACTTC
d_call: NA; cdr3_length: 17; j_call: TRBJ2-1; clone_size: few; v_call: TRBV4-1; cdr3_aa: CASSQVGASRSHNEQFF; cdr3_nt: TGCGCCAGCAGCCAAGTAGGGGCTAGCCGTTCCCACAATGAGCAGTTCTTC
d_call: NA; cdr3_length: 14; j_call: TRBJ2-1; clone_size: NA; v_call: TRBV27; cdr3_aa: CASSLGPWTNEQFF; cdr3_nt: TGTGCCAGCAGCCTGGGACCCTGGACGAATGAGCAGTTCTTC
d_call: TRBD1; cdr3_length: 15; j_call: TRBJ1-1; clone_size: many; v_call: TRBV6-2/TRBV6-3; cdr3_aa: CASRPTGLVNTEAFF; cdr3_nt: TGTGCCAGCAGACCGACAGGGTTAGTGAACACTGAAGCTTTCTTT
d_call: TRBD1; cdr3_length: 17; j_call: TRBJ1-3; clone_size: NA; v_call: TRBV28; cdr3_aa: CASTSGTGDYSGNTIYF; cdr3_nt: TGTGCCAGCACCTCCGGGACAGGGGACTACTCTGGAAACACCATATATTTT
d_call: NA; cdr3_length: 13; j_call: TRBJ2-5; clone_size: NA; v_call: TRBV4-3; cdr3_aa: CASSRRVEETQYF; cdr3_nt: TGCGCCAGCAGCCGGAGAGTAGAAGAGACCCAGTACTTC
d_call: NA; cdr3_length: 12; j_call: TRBJ2-7; clone_size: many; v_call: TRBV18; cdr3_aa: CASSPAPYEQYF; cdr3_nt: TGTGCCAGCTCACCAGCCCCCTACGAGCAGTACTTC
d_call: TRBD1; cdr3_length: 14; j_call: TRBJ2-5; clone_size: many; v_call: TRBV28; cdr3_aa: CASSPADRAETQYF; cdr3_nt: TGTGCCAGCAGTCCAGCCGACAGGGCAGAGACCCAGTACTTC
d_call: NA; cdr3_length: 15; j_call: TRBJ1-2; clone_size: many; v_call: TRBV7-2; cdr3_aa: CASSPSDPKPYGYTF; cdr3_nt: TGTGCCAGCAGCCCATCGGACCCCAAGCCCTATGGCTACACCTTC
d_call: NA; cdr3_length: 12; j_call: TRBJ1-1; clone_size: many; v_call: TRBV12-3/TRBV12-4; cdr3_aa: CASSSTSTEAFF; cdr3_nt: TGTGCCAGCAGCTCAACTTCCACTGAAGCTTTCTTT
d_call: NA; cdr3_length: 15; j_call: TRBJ2-5; clone_size: NA; v_call: TRBV28; cdr3_aa: CASSSRASVQETQYF; cdr3_nt: TGTGCCAGCAGTTCCCGAGCTAGCGTCCAAGAGACCCAGTACTTC
d_call: TRBD1; cdr3_length: 17; j_call: TRBJ2-1; clone_size: NA; v_call: TRBV5-1; cdr3_aa: CASSLAGNRGSYNEQFF; cdr3_nt: TGCGCCAGCAGCTTGGCCGGGAACAGGGGCTCCTACAATGAGCAGTTCTTC
d_call: TRBD2; cdr3_length: 16; j_call: TRBJ2-1; clone_size: few; v_call: TRBV4-2; cdr3_aa: CASSQGVAGVFNEQFF; cdr3_nt: TGTGCCAGCAGCCAAGGAGTAGCGGGAGTGTTTAATGAGCAGTTCTTC
d_call: TRBD1; cdr3_length: 15; j_call: TRBJ2-1; clone_size: NA; v_call: TRBV7-2; cdr3_aa: CASSPWTGVYNEQFF; cdr3_nt: TGTGCCAGCAGCCCATGGACAGGGGTCTACAATGAGCAGTTCTTC